The subject of this entry is one T cell receptor (beta chain). The target antigen is unknown. The table came from immunoSEQ multiplex PCR; TCRdb's copy has only in-frame clones and leaves some out. There are 77,000 or so clones in the sample; approximately 94% occur only once, and approximately 0.5% lies in the top ten. V lost 5 bases and J lost 9, with 17 bases in between. The germline gives CDR1 SGHNT, CDR2 YENEEA. The CDR3 sequence is 14 residues long. The sample comes from a study of graft-versus-host responses after intestinal transplantation. Looking at the study overall: The study gave all recipients anti-thymocyte globulin induction, then tacrolimus and steroids for 2 to 3 years. Study results and caveats: Within allografts, high graft-versus-host to host-versus-graft clonal ratios were seen among patients with graft-donor T cell macrochimerism. Present in recipient marrow, GvH clones included some that appeared first in ileum or blood.

The sample in question was unstimulated CD8+ T cells sorted from spleen or lymph node cells, obtained before intestinal transplant. The chain is built from TRBV11-3 and TRBJ2-1, with D tentatively TRBD1 (5 bases). The receptor comes from a human donor who received an intestinal transplant. The CDR3 sequence: CASSPTKGDPEQFF. The CDR3 bases are TGTGCCAGCAGCCCAACCAAAGGGGATCCTGAGCAGTTCTTC.